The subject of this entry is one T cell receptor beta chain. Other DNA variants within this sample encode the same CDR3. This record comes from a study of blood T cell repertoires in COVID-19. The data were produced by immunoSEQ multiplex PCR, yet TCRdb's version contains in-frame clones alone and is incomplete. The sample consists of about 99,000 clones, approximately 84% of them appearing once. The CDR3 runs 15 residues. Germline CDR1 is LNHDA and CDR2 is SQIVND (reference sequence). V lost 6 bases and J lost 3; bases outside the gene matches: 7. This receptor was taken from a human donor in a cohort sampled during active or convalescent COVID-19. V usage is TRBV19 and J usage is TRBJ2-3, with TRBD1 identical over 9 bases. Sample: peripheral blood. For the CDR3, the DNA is TGTGCCAGTAGCCCCGGGACAGGGCGGACAGATACGCAGTATTTT. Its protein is CASSPGTGRTDTQYF.